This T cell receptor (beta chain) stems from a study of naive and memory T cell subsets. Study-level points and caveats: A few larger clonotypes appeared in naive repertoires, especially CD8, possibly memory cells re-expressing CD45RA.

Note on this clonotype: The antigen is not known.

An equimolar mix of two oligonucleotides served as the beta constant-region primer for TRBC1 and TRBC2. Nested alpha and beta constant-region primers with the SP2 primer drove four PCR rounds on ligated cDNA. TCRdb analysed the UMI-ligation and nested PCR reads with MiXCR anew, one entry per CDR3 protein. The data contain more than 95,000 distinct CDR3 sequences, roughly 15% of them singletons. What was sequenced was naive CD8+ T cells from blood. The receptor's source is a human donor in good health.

The CDR3 DNA sequence: TGTGCCAGCAGTCCCGGGGTGGAAGGACGAAAACTGTTTTTT. Its protein is CASSPGVEGRKLFF. The rearrangement links TRBV5-6 to TRBJ1-4; D is uncertain. CDR1 and CDR2 from the germline V gene are SGHDT and YYEEEE. CDR3 length equals 14 residues. Deletions cut 5 bases from V and 10 bases from J, with 18 bases between.